The entry below describes one T cell receptor beta chain. Its antigen is undetermined. The CDR3 is 13 amino acids. Trimming stripped 6 bases from V and 2 bases from J, with 10 bases between. CDR1 is MDHEN and CDR2 is SYDVKM in the germline V gene. The sample is drawn from a study of T cells in localized non-small cell lung cancer. Study-wide results and caveats: One tumor region alone was sequenced, and heterogeneity therefore remains possible.

Profiled with immunoSEQ multiplex PCR; TCRdb holds only in-frame clones, not every one. The sample contains 2,000 or so clones, 37% of which appear only once. This chain joins TRBV28 and TRBJ1-1, with D perhaps matching TRBD1 (6 bases). Sequencing was performed on lung tumor tissue, taken before any cancer treatment. This sequence originates from an older female donor with stage I lung adenocarcinoma. Here the CDR3 reads CASRRQENTEAFF. The CDR3 nucleotides read TGTGCCAGCAGGAGACAGGAAAACACTGAAGCTTTCTTT.